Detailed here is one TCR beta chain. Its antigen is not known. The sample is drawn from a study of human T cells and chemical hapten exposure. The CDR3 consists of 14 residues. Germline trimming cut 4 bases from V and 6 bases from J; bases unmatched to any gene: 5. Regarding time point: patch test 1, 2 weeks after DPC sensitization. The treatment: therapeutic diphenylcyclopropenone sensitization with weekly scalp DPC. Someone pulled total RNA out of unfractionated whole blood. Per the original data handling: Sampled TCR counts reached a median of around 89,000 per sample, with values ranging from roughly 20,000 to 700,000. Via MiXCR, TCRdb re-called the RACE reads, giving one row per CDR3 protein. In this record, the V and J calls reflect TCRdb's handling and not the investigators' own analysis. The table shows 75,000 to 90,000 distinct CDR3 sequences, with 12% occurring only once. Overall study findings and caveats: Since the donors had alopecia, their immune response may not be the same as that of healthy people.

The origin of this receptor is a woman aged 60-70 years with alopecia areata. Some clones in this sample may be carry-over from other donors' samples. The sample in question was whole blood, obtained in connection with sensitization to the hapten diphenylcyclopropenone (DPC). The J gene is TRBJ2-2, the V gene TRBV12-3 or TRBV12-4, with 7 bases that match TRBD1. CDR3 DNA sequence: TGTGCCAGCAGTTCCTCAGGGGGTCCCGGGGAGCTGTTTTTT. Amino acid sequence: CASSSSGGPGELFF.